This paragraph reports one T cell receptor beta chain. This entry is derived from a study of T cells after yellow fever vaccination. The overall study: With SMART-Seq v4 Ultra Low Input, the fractions containing low cell numbers were prepared.

CDR1 is MNHNS, CDR2 SASEGT, per germline. This CDR3 is 16 amino acids long. V lost 6 bases and J lost 7, with 22 bases in between. It was through 5'RACE template switching that TCR cDNA was made, with a universal primer site and UMIs added. TCRdb independently ran MiXCR on the 5' RACE reads; one entry per CDR3 protein. This sample yields 450,000 to 650,000 distinct CDR3 sequences, of which around an eighth are seen a single time; more than 13% belongs to the top ten. Here the sequenced sample was PBMCs, taken on the day of the yellow fever booster vaccination. The V call is TRBV6-1, the J call TRBJ2-1; D is undetermined. This clonotype was sampled from a man younger than 40 who received the YFV17D yellow fever vaccine. As DNA, the CDR3 is TGTGCCAGCAGCCCGACTTCGGGCACCCAAGGGAATGAGCAGTTCTTC. Protein sequence: CASSPTSGTQGNEQFF.